This entry features one T cell receptor beta chain sequence. Its target is unknown. The record originates from a study of cytomegalovirus exposure and HLA in healthy donors. The wider study: The same platform as the roughly 700 first-cohort repertoires was used for the 130 or so validation repertoires, a later analysis reported.

General observations from the study: The majority of TCR sequences were rare, yet some public TCRs appeared in many donors. TCR beta chains numbering some 150 were designated cytomegalovirus-associated. In a later analysis, first-cohort TCR clusters were found to tend to co-occur in the 130 or so validation repertoires.

Germline V gene data show CDR1 as SNHLY and CDR2 as FYNNEI. Trimming cost V 1 base and J 0 bases; bases outside gene matches: 3. This CDR3 comprises 17 residues. Measured with immunoSEQ multiplex PCR; TCRdb has only the in-frame clones, and not every one. Counted here are 200,000 to 250,000 clones, around four fifths occurring once; the ten biggest clones make up around 5.6%. The sample taken for sequencing was PBMCs. The source is a woman aged 18-29 years in good health and CMV-seronegative. The V and J genes are TRBV2 and TRBJ2-3, with 11 bases fitting TRBD2. CDR3 nucleotide sequence: TGTGCCAGCAGTGAAGGGGGACTAGCGGTTAGCACAGATACGCAGTATTTT. Encoded protein: CASSEGGLAVSTDTQYF.